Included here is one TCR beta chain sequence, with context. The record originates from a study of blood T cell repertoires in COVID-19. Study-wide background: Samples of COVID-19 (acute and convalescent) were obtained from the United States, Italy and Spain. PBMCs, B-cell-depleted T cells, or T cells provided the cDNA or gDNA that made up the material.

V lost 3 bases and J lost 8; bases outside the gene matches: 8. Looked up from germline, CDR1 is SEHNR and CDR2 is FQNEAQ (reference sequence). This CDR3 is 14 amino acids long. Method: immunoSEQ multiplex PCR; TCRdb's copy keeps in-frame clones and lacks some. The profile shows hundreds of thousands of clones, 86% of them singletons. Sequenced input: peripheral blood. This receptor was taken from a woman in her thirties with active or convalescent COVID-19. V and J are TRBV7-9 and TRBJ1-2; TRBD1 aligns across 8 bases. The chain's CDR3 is CASSFDRGREGYTF. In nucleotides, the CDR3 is TGTGCCAGCAGCTTTGACAGGGGACGTGAGGGCTACACCTTC.